The clone carrying this TCR beta chain has only a few counts. Germline V lookup: CDR1 SGHTS, CDR2 YDEGEE. With 0 bases removed from V and 7 bases from J, the gap between germline ends came to 8 bases. The CDR3 sequence is 13 residues long. This sample was included in a study of T cells in Graves' hyperthyroidism and ophthalmopathy. Amplified TCR beta CDR3 regions came from RNA transcripts. First-round RT-PCR of the TCR CDR3 relied on the HTBI primer set. TCRdb itself ran the multiplex PCR reads through MiXCR, one entry per CDR3 protein. The table shows 150,000 or so distinct CDR3 sequences, with approximately 20% occurring only once.

V and J are TRBV5-8 and TRBJ1-5; no definite D call. This TCR came from a woman aged 45-60 years with Graves' hyperthyroidism that later progressed to Graves' ophthalmopathy. Source material: blood. In nucleotides, the CDR3 is TGTGCCAGCAGCTTGGGCCCCCGACAGCCCCAGCATTTT. It encodes CASSLGPRQPQHF.